This record concerns one T cell receptor beta chain sequence. The antigen it recognizes is unknown. An end of the junction differs from the germline gene, which may be a read error. Within the sample, other DNA sequences also encode this same CDR3. These data originate in a study of Tregs in tolerant kidney transplant recipients (dated by TCRdb to about 2019). About the study as a whole: The study applied TCRbeta sequencing to find donor-specific regulatory T cells before combined kidney and bone marrow transplantation and then followed those same cells after transplant. In a few healthy controls, several methods of expanding Tregs specific for an allogeneic donor were compared by TCRbeta repertoire sequencing.

Overall study outcomes, separate from this receptor: The most biologically relevant and donor-specific TCRbeta repertoire appeared to be identified by expanding Tregs with activated donor B cells. The study was limited by small patient numbers, and the findings need validation in larger populations and under other immunosuppression protocols. Although technical replication error seemed to be minimal, the question of biological reproducibility was not addressed directly.

Thawed PBMCs were FACS-sorted into unstimulated Tregs (CD4+CD25+CD127-), CD4+ non-Tregs (CD4+CD25-), CD4 cells and CD8 cells. Blood from healthy controls was obtained either as purchased buffy coats or from healthy volunteers. Healthy control blood was processed by Ficoll density gradient to PBMCs and cryopreserved; patient PBMCs were collected before and after transplant. For TCRbeta CDR3 sequencing, genomic DNA from the sorted cells was extracted using the QIAGEN DNeasy Blood and Tissue Kit. High-throughput TCRbeta CDR3 sequencing was carried out commercially through immunoSEQ, with PCR amplification with bias correction and internal controls included. From the authors' description of their analysis: Unique productive TCRbeta sequences were defined by CDR3 nucleotide sequence where primers matched, and otherwise by CDR3 amino acid sequence together with Vbeta and Jbeta genes. To correct for sorting error, sequences found in more than one sorted population at a frequency ratio of 2:1 or less were discarded, and the remaining shared sequences were assigned to the population with the higher frequency. A sequence was defined as donor-reactive if the sequence was expanded at least 5-fold in CFSE-low cells compared with unstimulated cells and had a frequency of at least 0.01% in CFSE-low cells. Repertoire divergence was quantified by Jensen-Shannon divergence calculated from the top 100 TCRbeta sequences ranked by frequency. For any sample with multiple sequencing runs, sorting error was corrected in each run separately before the runs were pooled. In TCRdb, the immuneACCESS table is reduced to in-frame sequences with V and J assigned. These tables do not hold every clone; where another copy was compared, an unresolved V gene accounts for under half, and the others remain unexplained. V and J calls and clone size are as listed in that table; D and trimming were resolved from the DNA. The sample records 240,000 or so clones, 80% to 85% of which are singletons. The top ten constitute approximately 0.69% of the sample.

The CDR3, from cysteine to phenylalanine, totals 14 residues. Just the 42-base CDR3 DNA is kept, in frame starting at base 1. CDR1 and CDR2 are read off the germline V gene as SGHRS and YFSETQ. Sequencing was done on a sample of CD4+ T cells from blood. The chain is encoded by TRBV5-1 joined to TRBJ1-1; no D gene can be assigned with confidence. The source is a human donor in good health. At the DNA level, the sequence is TGCGCCAGCAGCTCCTACCGATTGAACACTGAAGCCTTCTTT. Its protein is CASSSYRLNTEAFF.